Included here is one T cell receptor (beta chain) sequence, with context. The data are from a study of T cell responses to AZD1222 COVID-19 vaccine. Profiled with immunoSEQ multiplex PCR; TCRdb holds only in-frame clones, not every one. In the table there are around 110,000 clones, about 91% of which are singletons. This sequence originates from an adult in good health. This specimen was peripheral blood, taken on day 0 of AZD1222 vaccination.

In DNA form, the CDR3 reads TGCGCCAGCAGCTTGGAACAGCCTAATTCACCCCTCCACTTT. Its protein is CASSLEQPNSPLHF. The genes are TRBV5-1 and TRBJ1-6; no firm D call. This CDR3 has 14 residues. CDR1 and CDR2 (germline): SGHRS, YFSETQ. Deletions cut 0 bases from V and 6 bases from J, with 7 bases between. Full variable domain (rest looked up from reference TRBV5-1 and TRBJ1-6): KAGVTQTPRYLIKTRGQQVTLSCSPISGHRSVSWYQQTPGQGLQFLFEYFSETQRNKGNFPGRFSGRQFSNSRSEMNVSTLELGDSALYLCASSLEQPNSPLHFGNGTRLTVT.